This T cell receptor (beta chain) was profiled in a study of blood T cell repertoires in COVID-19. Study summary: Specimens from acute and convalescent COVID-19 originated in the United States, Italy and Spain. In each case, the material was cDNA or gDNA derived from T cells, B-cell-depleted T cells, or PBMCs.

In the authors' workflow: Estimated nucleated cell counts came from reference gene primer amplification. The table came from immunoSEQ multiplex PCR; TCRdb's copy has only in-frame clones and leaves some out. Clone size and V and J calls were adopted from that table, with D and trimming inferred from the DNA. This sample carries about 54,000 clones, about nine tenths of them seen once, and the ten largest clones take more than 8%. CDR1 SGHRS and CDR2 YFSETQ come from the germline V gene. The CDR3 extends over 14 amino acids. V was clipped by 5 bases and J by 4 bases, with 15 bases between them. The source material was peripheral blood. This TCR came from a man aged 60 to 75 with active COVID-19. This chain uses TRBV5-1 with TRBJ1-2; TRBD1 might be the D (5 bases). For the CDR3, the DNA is TGCGCCAGCAGTTATGACAGAATGGGCTATGGCTACACCTTC. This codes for CASSYDRMGYGYTF.